This TCR beta chain was identified in a study of OX40 agonist ivuxolimab in advanced cancers. Some clones are missing from TCRdb's copy, which holds only in-frame ones; the method was immunoSEQ multiplex PCR. The data contain 45,000 to 65,000 clones, approximately 87% of them singletons. Trimming cost V 5 bases and J 2 bases, with 9 bases left between them. CDR1 and CDR2 (germline): SNHLY, FYNNEI. The length of the CDR3 is 14 residues. This TCR derives from an adult with an advanced solid tumor such as melanoma, head and neck, liver or kidney cancer. The V gene is TRBV2, the J gene TRBJ2-2; weak D call: TRBD1 (5 bases). The source material was CD4+ or CD8+ T cells sorted from blood, sampled in a trial of the OX40 agonist ivuxolimab. CDR3 residues: CASSYDSNTGELFF. The CDR3 DNA sequence: TGTGCCAGCAGTTATGACAGTAACACCGGGGAGCTGTTTTTT.